What follows are 8 T cell receptor beta chains derived from one specimen sequenced in a study of blood T cell repertoires in COVID-19. Profiling relied on immunoSEQ multiplex PCR, and the TCRdb table lists in-frame clones only, not all of them. The sample lists fewer than 600,000 clones, approximately 90% occurring once. The sample consisted of PBMCs or T cells enriched from blood (not recorded which). All receptors come from a woman in her thirties or forties who had recovered from COVID-19.

J is TRBJ2-7 and V is TRBV20-1; D remains ambiguous. CDR1 DFQATT and CDR2 SNEGSKA come from the germline V gene (reference sequence). The CDR3 runs to 14 residues. V shed 8 bases and J shed 2 bases, with 19 bases lying between them. The CDR3 spells CSPSGAKNPYEQYF. The DNA for the CDR3 is TGCAGTCCGAGTGGAGCGAAAAACCCCTACGAGCAGTACTTC.

The chain carries TRBV3-1 (or the pseudogene TRBV3-2) and TRBJ1-1, with 12 bases identical to TRBD1. V was clipped by 0 bases and J by 4 bases; unmatched bases: 15. The V gene's germline CDR1 is LGHDT and CDR2 YNNKEL (reference sequence). The CDR3 sequence is 20 residues long. As DNA, the CDR3 is TGTGCCAGCAGCCAAGATCCAAGGGACAGGGGGCTGGAGTGGGCCACTGAAGCTTTCTTT. Its translation is CASSQDPRDRGLEWATEAFF.

This rearrangement joins TRBV4-1 to TRBJ1-1; D is unresolved. Germline values: CDR1 MGHRA, CDR2 YSYEKL. The CDR3 is 17 residues long. V was clipped by 0 bases and J by 0 bases, with 14 bases between them. The CDR3 region is CASSQERLGVLNTEAFF. DNA for the CDR3: TGCGCCAGCAGCCAAGAACGGTTGGGAGTGCTGAACACTGAAGCTTTCTTT.

V gene TRBV2 combines with J gene TRBJ2-1; TRBD2 might be the D (6 bases). The CDR3 extends over 17 amino acids. V shed 10 bases and J shed 0 bases, with 22 bases lying between them. CDR1 is SNHLY, CDR2 FYNNEI, per germline. The DNA of the CDR3 is TGTGCCAACATAAGGACGGCCGGGGGACTCTCCTACAATGAGCAGTTCTTC. Its protein product is CANIRTAGGLSYNEQFF.

The CDR3: CASSPTTGVIYGYTF. DNA of the CDR3: TGTGCCAGCAGCCCGACGACAGGGGTCATCTATGGCTACACCTTC. The V gene is TRBV3-1 (or the pseudogene TRBV3-2), the J gene TRBJ1-2; TRBD1 agrees at 8 bases. Losses at the gene ends were 4 bases for V and 4 bases for J; bases not matched to a gene: 8. The germline V gene encodes CDR1 LGHDT and CDR2 YNNKEL (reference sequence). The length of the CDR3 is 15 residues.

The rearrangement joins TRBV21-1 to TRBJ1-2. TRBV21-1 is designated a pseudogene. The CDR3 consists of 11 residues. The CDR3 is CASSTVRGYTF. The CDR3 DNA sequence: TGTGCCAGCAGCACTGTGAGGGGCTACACCTTC.

The V gene is TRBV5-1, the J gene TRBJ2-7; weak D call: TRBD2 (6 bases). Germline assignment: CDR1 SGHRS and CDR2 YFSETQ. Deletions cut 0 bases from V and 2 bases from J, with 12 bases between. This CDR3 spans 15 amino acids. CDR3: CASSLGGTDAYEQYF. The CDR3 nucleotides are TGCGCCAGCAGCTTGGGGGGGACTGACGCCTACGAGCAGTACTTC.

This chain connects TRBV10-3 to TRBJ2-2, with a tentative D call TRBD2 (7 bases). The germline gives CDR1 ENHRY, CDR2 SYGVKD. The CDR3 contains 14 residues. V was clipped by 8 bases and J by 5 bases, with 15 bases between them. As DNA, the CDR3 is TGTGCCATCGCAGGGGAGGGGAAAACCGGGGAGCTGTTTTTT. Translated: CAIAGEGKTGELFF.